This is a list of T cell receptor beta chains from one sample in a study of T cell responses to AZD1222 COVID-19 vaccine. Clones were read by immunoSEQ multiplex PCR, and TCRdb kept only the in-frame ones, dropping some. The data contain about 110,000 clones, around nine tenths of them singletons. Sample: peripheral blood, taken 28 days after the second AZD1222 dose. These receptors were obtained from an adult who received the AZD1222 COVID-19 vaccine. The CDR3 runs from the conserved cysteine through the conserved F or W. A D gene is named only where the DNA matches it firmly. Not all rows give a size; the values are once, few, many and, for expanded clones, a class.

cdr3_length j_call d_call clone_size v_call cdr3_aa cdr3_nt
12 TRBJ2-1 - - TRBV7-2 CASSLVYNEQFF TGTGCCAGCAGCTTAGTCTACAATGAGCAGTTCTTC
16 TRBJ2-1 - - TRBV19 CASRHSGGSPYNEQFF TGTGCCAGTAGACACAGTGGGGGGTCTCCCTACAATGAGCAGTTCTTC
16 TRBJ1-2 - once TRBV2 CASSRGGASGLNGYTF TGTGCCAGCAGTCGAGGGGGGGCATCGGGTTTAAATGGCTACACCTTC
19 TRBJ2-2 - - TRBV7-3 CASSLTTPLAGPNTGELFF TGTGCCAGCAGCTTAACGACCCCGCTAGCTGGCCCGAACACCGGGGAGCTGTTTTTT
14 TRBJ2-3 - - TRBV20-1 CSASPGGRTDTQYF TGCAGTGCTAGTCCCGGGGGTCGAACAGATACGCAGTATTTT
16 TRBJ2-1 TRBD1 - TRBV12-5 CASGLVQGTVYNEQFF TGTGCTAGTGGTTTGGTACAAGGGACAGTTTACAATGAGCAGTTCTTC
13 TRBJ1-3 - - TRBV5-1 CASSLVGGNTIYF TGCGCCAGCAGCTTGGTTGGGGGAAACACCATATATTTT
15 TRBJ2-1 TRBD1 - TRBV6-5 CASSTQGVAYNEQFF TGTGCCAGCAGTACCCAGGGGGTCGCCTACAATGAGCAGTTCTTC
16 TRBJ1-2 - - TRBV5-4 CASSLGRMDGNYGYTF TGTGCCAGCAGCTTGGGCCGGATGGACGGTAACTATGGCTACACCTTC
18 TRBJ1-1 TRBD1 - TRBV19 CASIRGQTLFGTGTEAFF TGTGCCAGTATAAGGGGACAGACACTTTTTGGGACGGGTACTGAAGCTTTCTTT
14 TRBJ1-1 - few TRBV19 CASSPGQLNTEAFF TGTGCCAGTAGCCCCGGGCAGCTGAACACTGAAGCTTTCTTT
15 TRBJ1-6 TRBD1 few TRBV28 CASTLPTGDNSPLHF TGTGCCAGCACCCTCCCGACAGGGGATAATTCACCCCTCCACTTT
15 TRBJ1-5 TRBD1 - TRBV15 CATSSGQGADQPQHF TGTGCCACCAGCAGCGGACAGGGGGCCGATCAGCCCCAGCATTTT
14 TRBJ1-5 - - TRBV19 CASSIVVQNQPQHF TGTGCCAGTAGTATAGTAGTACAGAATCAGCCCCAGCATTTT
15 TRBJ1-2 TRBD1 - TRBV27 CASSLSFLGQEKHHF TGTGCCAGCAGTTTATCTTTTTTGGGACAGGAGAAACACCACTTC
16 TRBJ2-5 TRBD2 - TRBV9 CASSEQGLAGEETQYF TGTGCCAGCAGCGAGCAGGGACTAGCGGGGGAAGAGACCCAGTACTTC
16 TRBJ2-6 TRBD2 - TRBV6-1 CASSEGRVSGANVLTF TGTGCCAGCAGTGAGGGGAGGGTATCTGGGGCCAACGTCCTGACTTTC
13 TRBJ1-2 - - TRBV6-5 CASSQRTADGYTF TGTGCCAGCAGCCAACGGACAGCTGATGGCTACACCTTC
14 TRBJ1-5 TRBD1 - TRBV6-5 CASSTGGNNQPQHF TGTGCCAGCAGTACAGGGGGGAACAATCAGCCCCAGCATTTT
18 TRBJ1-6 - - TRBV5-6 CASSLAGDRRLNNSPLHF TGTGCCAGCAGCTTGGCGGGGGACCGCAGACTTAATAATTCACCCCTCCACTTT
12 TRBJ2-2 - - TRBV7-9 CASRRGTGELFF TGTGCCAGCAGAAGGGGCACCGGGGAGCTGTTTTTT
16 TRBJ1-3 - few TRBV4-1 CASSQDLGGTGNTIYF TGCGCCAGCAGCCAAGATCTTGGTGGGACTGGAAACACCATATATTTT
15 TRBJ2-1 TRBD2 once TRBV11-3 CASSLVGTSVSEQFF TGTGCCAGCAGCTTAGTTGGGACTAGCGTCTCTGAGCAGTTCTTC
17 TRBJ2-4 TRBD1 - TRBV15 CATSNPTGQGAVDIQYF TGTGCCACCAGCAACCCTACGGGACAGGGGGCTGTAGACATTCAGTACTTC
13 TRBJ1-5 - - TRBV19 CASGPYSNQPQHF TGTGCCAGCGGACCCTATAGCAATCAGCCCCAGCATTTT
14 TRBJ1-3 - - TRBV19 CASSIDSSGNTIYF TGTGCCAGTAGTATCGACAGTTCTGGAAACACCATATATTTT
14 TRBJ1-4 - few TRBV5-1 CASSWTGANEKLFF TGCGCCAGCAGCTGGACGGGGGCGAATGAAAAACTGTTTTTT
16 TRBJ2-2 - few TRBV9 CASSPHSGSNTGELFF TGTGCCAGCAGCCCGCACTCGGGCAGCAACACCGGGGAGCTGTTTTTT